The 11 T cell receptor beta chains presented below share a single source sample, sequenced in a study of OX40 agonist ivuxolimab in advanced cancers. Sequenced by immunoSEQ multiplex PCR; TCRdb stores in-frame clones only, minus some. This table holds 18,000 or so clones, over 80% found once. Sequenced material: CD4+ or CD8+ T cells sorted from blood, taken in a trial of the OX40 agonist ivuxolimab. Receptors originate from an adult with an advanced solid tumor such as melanoma, head and neck, liver or kidney cancer.

The chain's CDR3 is CASRTGASYEQYF. The CDR3 nucleotides read TGTGCCTCAAGGACGGGGGCCTCCTACGAGCAGTACTTC. The chain couples TRBV11-2 to TRBJ2-7; D might be TRBD1 or TRBD2, each matching 6 bases. V was trimmed by 11 bases and J by 0 bases, leaving 14 bases between them. This CDR3 region has 13 residues. Germline CDR1 and CDR2: SGHAT and FQNNGV.

This clone has only one observation. The CDR3 DNA reads TGTGCCAGTAGTATTTCCCTCCGGCTTAGCGGAGAGACCCAGTACTTC. Translating it yields CASSISLRLSGETQYF. The chain carries TRBV19 and TRBJ2-5; maybe TRBD2 (6 bases). There are 16 residues in the CDR3. The V gene lost 3 bases and the J gene lost 4 bases, with 18 bases spanning the gap. Germline values: CDR1 LNHDA, CDR2 SQIVND (reference sequence).

The J gene is TRBJ2-7, the V gene TRBV4-1, with TRBD1 matching 8 bases. The trim removed 0 bases at V and 4 bases at J, leaving 5 bases unmatched. Germline V gene lookup returns CDR1 MGHRA and CDR2 YSYEKL. The CDR3 length is 15 residues. Written as DNA, the CDR3 is TGCGCCAGCAGCCAAGACCCCGGACAGGGTTACGAGCAGTACTTC. As protein: CASSQDPGQGYEQYF.

For this clone: One junction end disagrees with the germline gene, perhaps due to a read error. J is TRBJ1-2 and V is TRBV5-4; 7 bases match TRBD1. This CDR3 has 14 residues. From germline, CDR1 is SGHNT and CDR2 YYREEE (reference sequence). The CDR3 loop reads CASSYGTANYGYTF. The CDR3 region has the DNA TGTGCCAGCAGTTACGGGACAGCTAATTATGGCTACACCTTC.

The chain recombines TRBV9 with TRBJ2-2; 11 bases agree with TRBD2. CDR3 length equals 14 residues. Germline lookup yields CDR1 SGDLS and CDR2 YYNGEE. V shed 3 bases, J shed 6 bases, and the junction held 1 base outside the gene matches. The CDR3 DNA reads TGTGCCAGCAGCGGTAGCGGGAGGGCCGGGGAGCTGTTTTTT. Its translation: CASSGSGRAGELFF.

The rearrangement joins TRBV5-1 to TRBJ2-7, with 7 nucleotides matching TRBD1. Trimming cost V 4 bases and J 5 bases; bases outside gene matches: 9. Germline lookup yields CDR1 SGHRS and CDR2 YFSETQ. The CDR3 has 14 residues. This CDR3 is CASSDTTGWHEQYF. The CDR3 nucleotides read TGCGCCAGCAGCGACACGACAGGGTGGCACGAGCAGTACTTC. Drawing the rest from reference TRBV5-1 and TRBJ2-7, the complete variable domain is KAGVTQTPRYLIKTRGQQVTLSCSPISGHRSVSWYQQTPGQGLQFLFEYFSETQRNKGNFPGRFSGRQFSNSRSEMNVSTLELGDSALYLCASSDTTGWHEQYFGPGTRLTVT.

The chain recombines TRBV4-3 with TRBJ1-1; D is unclear. Germline loops: CDR1 LGHNA, CDR2 YSLEER. This CDR3 is built from 13 residues. V was cut by 2 bases and J by 1 base, with 5 bases left in between. The CDR3 spells CASSQSWNTEAFF. CDR3 sequence (DNA): TGCGCCAGCAGCCAATCCTGGAACACTGAAGCTTTCTTT.

V usage is TRBV28 and J usage is TRBJ2-7; D call uncertain. The ends were cut back, 6 bases at V and 2 bases at J, with 5 bases in the middle. The CDR3 is 11 residues long. Germline lookup yields CDR1 MDHEN and CDR2 SYDVKM. The CDR3 region has the DNA TGTGCCAGCAGGGTCGCCTACGAGCAGTACTTC. Translating it yields CASRVAYEQYF.

This clone showed up just a few times. The rearrangement joins TRBV4-2 to TRBJ1-1; tentatively, D is TRBD1 (6 bases). The CDR3 is 17 amino acids. The germline V and J ends were trimmed by 0 bases and 2 bases, with 16 bases remaining between them. Germline CDR1 reads LGHNA; CDR2 reads YNFKEQ. CDR3 DNA: TGTGCCAGCAGCCAAGATCCCCCCGGGACACATAACACTGAAGCTTTCTTT. It codes for CASSQDPPGTHNTEAFF.

V and J are TRBV11-2 and TRBJ1-1; D not certain. Trimming cost V 7 bases and J 0 bases, with 15 bases left between them. The CDR3 runs to 15 residues. Germline CDR1 SGHAT, CDR2 FQNNGV. The chain's CDR3 is CASTPQDFMNTEAFF. The CDR3 DNA is TGTGCCAGCACCCCTCAGGACTTCATGAACACTGAAGCTTTCTTT.

The rearrangement uses TRBV9 and TRBJ2-3; 8 bases are shared with TRBD2. Unmatched junction bases numbered 12, after V lost 3 bases and J lost 9 bases. The CDR3 loop spans 15 amino acids. Germline V gene lookup returns CDR1 SGDLS and CDR2 YYNGEE. CDR3 DNA: TGTGCCAGCAGCGGGGACGGGACTAGAATACGAACGCAGTATTTT. It codes for CASSGDGTRIRTQYF.